The 28 T cell receptor beta chains given below trace back to one sample, sequenced in a study of blood T cells in healthy people across ages. Next came a second PCR, run for roughly 6 to 11 cycles, which used a sample-barcoded 5' primer along with a J-beta primer mix. TCRdb analysed the 5' RACE reads with MiXCR anew, one entry per CDR3 protein. The sample records around 850,000 distinct CDR3 sequences, around 36% being singletons. Input material: blood. The source of these receptors is a man between 18 and 29 years old in good health.

This clonotype was seen many times. The V gene is TRBV7-8, the J gene TRBJ2-1; weak D call: TRBD2 (6 bases). The length of the CDR3 is 13 residues. The germline CDR1 and CDR2 sequences are SGHVS and FQNEAQ. V dropped 7 bases and J dropped 0 bases, with 7 bases sitting between them. The DNA for the CDR3 is TGTGCCAGCATTAGCGGCTCCTACAATGAGCAGTTCTTC. This encodes CASISGSYNEQFF.

As concerns this clonotype: This may arise from a read error, as a much more abundant clone is one base away. This chain joins TRBV6-5 and TRBJ2-5, with D perhaps assigned TRBD1 or TRBD2 (7 bases each). The V and J ends lost 2 bases and 2 bases respectively, with 15 bases between them. CDR3 length: 16 residues. CDR1 is MNHEY, CDR2 SVGAGI, per germline. The CDR3 coding sequence is TGTGCCAGCAGTTACCCGACTAGCAGGGGGCAAGAGACCCAGTACTTC. It encodes CASSYPTSRGQETQYF.

The chain uses TRBV7-9 and TRBJ2-1; D perhaps matches TRBD1 (6 bases). The V gene lost 5 bases and the J gene lost 14 bases, with 13 bases spanning the gap. The germline gives CDR1 SEHNR, CDR2 FQNEAQ (reference sequence). This CDR3 spans 11 amino acids. The CDR3 is CASSIQGLEFF. DNA of the CDR3: TGTGCCAGCAGCATACAGGGTTTGGAGTTCTTC.

This clonotype is a singleton in its sample. The rearrangement uses TRBV19 and TRBJ1-2; TRBD1 is a possible D gene (6 bases). CDR3 length: 16 residues. V dropped 6 bases and J dropped 4 bases, with 21 bases sitting between them. Germline loops: CDR1 LNHDA, CDR2 SQIVND (reference sequence). The CDR3 region is CASSSRTAALGYGYTF. The CDR3 coding sequence is TGTGCCAGTAGCTCCCGGACAGCCGCCCTAGGCTATGGCTACACCTTC.

The chain recombines TRBV7-2 with TRBJ2-3; D not certain. Germline V lookup: CDR1 SGHTA, CDR2 FQGNSA. The CDR3 loop spans 14 amino acids. Deletions cut 2 bases from V and 9 bases from J, with 15 bases between. As DNA, the CDR3 is TGTGCCAGCAGCTTACCAAACCTAATCCGAACGCAGTATTTT. It encodes CASSLPNLIRTQYF.

The genes are TRBV7-9 and TRBJ1-5; no firm D call. Germline-derived CDR1 and CDR2 are SEHNR and FQNEAQ (reference sequence). This CDR3 is built from 14 residues. Trimming left V 2 bases short and J 0 bases short, with 5 bases between. CDR3 DNA sequence: TGTGCCAGCAGCTTAATAGATAGCAATCAGCCCCAGCATTTT. Translating gives CASSLIDSNQPQHF.

The V call is TRBV12-3 or TRBV12-4, the J call TRBJ2-3; 7 bases are a match to TRBD1. The CDR3 spans 13 residues. J gave up 3 bases and V 11 bases, and 8 bases lay outside the gene matches. The CDR3 loop is CAQGEGGTDTQYF. In nucleotides, the CDR3 is TGTGCCCAGGGGGAAGGGGGTACAGATACGCAGTATTTT.

This clonotype was seen more than once but under ten times. V is TRBV7-9 and J is TRBJ1-5; weak D call: TRBD1 (6 bases). Trimming took 5 bases from V and 0 from J, leaving 14 bases between them. Germline CDR1 and CDR2: SEHNR and FQNEAQ (reference sequence). The CDR3 has 16 amino acids. The CDR3 spells CASSPTGLGSNQPQHF. DNA of the CDR3: TGTGCCAGCAGCCCTACAGGGTTGGGTAGCAATCAGCCCCAGCATTTT.

Concerning this clonotype itself: This could be a read error, since a much larger clone is one nucleotide away. The genes are TRBV5-1 and TRBJ2-5, with TRBD1 matching over 11 bases. Gene TRBJ2-7 matches the end of the DNA better, so the J call may be wrong. Germline CDR1 is SGHRS and CDR2 is YFSETQ. This CDR3 comprises 15 residues. CDR3 bases: TGCGCCAGCAGCCCCGGACAGGGGGCATACGACGAGCAGTACTTC. Translation: CASSPGQGAYDEQYF.

There are a few counts of this clonotype. This chain connects TRBV9 to TRBJ2-7, with TRBD2 identical over 9 bases. Trimming cost V 0 bases and J 7 bases; bases outside gene matches: 17. The length of the CDR3 is 18 residues. Germline V gene sequence: CDR1 SGDLS, CDR2 YYNGEE. The CDR3 nucleotides are TGTGCCAGCAGCGTAGCCTCTGGGAGGCGGGGGGGCGAGAATGAGCAGTACTTC. It codes for CASSVASGRRGGENEQYF.

The chain has TRBV4-2 and TRBJ2-2; 7 nucleotides align to TRBD1. Germline CDR1 and CDR2: LGHNA and YNFKEQ. The CDR3 is 15 residues long. After removal of 7 bases from V and 1 base from J, the junction contained 6 bases not matched to a gene. CDR3 in amino acids: CASIPQGMNTGELFF. In DNA, the CDR3 is TGTGCCAGCATCCCACAGGGGATGAACACCGGGGAGCTGTTTTTT.

The V call is TRBV7-2, the J call TRBJ1-2; TRBD1 matches at 10 bases. This CDR3 region has 12 residues. Germline values: CDR1 SGHTA, CDR2 FQGNSA. V gave up 10 bases and J gave up 7 bases; unmatched junction bases: 6. The DNA for the CDR3 is TGTGCCACGCCGACAGGGGGCTGTGGCTACACCTTC. Encoded protein: CATPTGGCGYTF.

The V call is TRBV5-1, the J call TRBJ2-1; 8 positions agree with TRBD2. Trimming cost V 2 bases and J 8 bases; bases outside gene matches: 9. Per germline, CDR1 SGHRS and CDR2 YFSETQ. The CDR3 sequence is 15 residues long. The chain's CDR3 is CASSFRGGKEDEQFF. The DNA of the CDR3 is TGCGCCAGCAGCTTTCGCGGGGGGAAAGAAGATGAGCAGTTCTTC.

This clonotype was observed many times. The V call is TRBV20-1, the J call TRBJ2-5, with D hard to call. This CDR3 spans 13 amino acids. V gave up 8 bases and J gave up 1 base, with 14 bases separating them. Germline loops: CDR1 DFQATT, CDR2 SNEGSKA (reference sequence). The CDR3 reads CSTAGRTQETQYF. The CDR3 DNA reads TGCAGTACAGCTGGACGGACCCAAGAGACCCAGTACTTC.

Only a few counts were recorded for this clonotype. V is TRBV12-3 or TRBV12-4 and J is TRBJ1-6; D is possibly TRBD1 (5 bases). Trimming removed 5 bases from V and 5 bases from J, with 13 bases in between. The CDR3 is made up of 15 amino acids. The CDR3 loop is CASSRGAFNNSPLHF. The DNA for the CDR3 is TGTGCCAGCAGTAGAGGGGCGTTCAATAATTCACCCCTCCACTTT.

The chain uses TRBV11-2 and TRBJ2-7; D call uncertain. This CDR3 is 14 amino acids long. Trimming took off 5 bases at V and 7 bases at J, with 18 bases between the two ends. In germline, CDR1 is SGHAT, CDR2 FQNNGV. Written as DNA, the CDR3 is TGTGCCAGCAGCGCCCCGCCAGGATACAATGAGCAGTACTTC. This translates into CASSAPPGYNEQYF. Variable domain in full (rest from reference TRBV11-2 and TRBJ2-7): EAGVAQSPRYKIIEKRQSVAFWCNPISGHATLYWYQQILGQGPKLLIQFQNNGVVDDSQLPKDRFSAERLKGVDSTLKIQPAKLEDSAVYLCASSAPPGYNEQYFGPGTRLTVT.

J is TRBJ2-1 and V is TRBV30, with TRBD2 as a possible D gene (6 bases). The CDR3 spans 13 residues. In germline, CDR1 is GTSNPN, CDR2 SVGIG (reference sequence). V gave up 5 bases and J gave up 3 bases, with 11 bases separating them. The CDR3, as DNA: TGTGCCTGGGATGGGACTGGCTACAATGAGCAGTTCTTC. Protein: CAWDGTGYNEQFF.

The V and J genes are TRBV29-1 and TRBJ1-2; D is ambiguous. The germline gives CDR1 SQVTM, CDR2 ANQGSEA. V lost 1 base and J lost 3, with 6 bases in between. The CDR3 has 12 residues. As DNA, the CDR3 is TGCAGCGTTGAAGGGCTGGACTATGGCTACACCTTC. Protein product: CSVEGLDYGYTF.

A remark on this clonotype: A much larger clone differs from this one at a single base, so this may be a read error. J is TRBJ2-7 and V is TRBV12-5; D uncertain. The CDR3 is 12 residues long. Per the germline V gene, CDR1 is LGHNT and CDR2 is FRNRAP. V shed 6 bases and J shed 7 bases, with 13 bases lying between them. The CDR3 sequence is CASGWDRDEQYF. The CDR3 coding sequence is TGTGCTAGTGGCTGGGATCGAGATGAGCAGTACTTC.

CDR3 sequence (DNA): TGTGCCTGGAGTGTGGGCATTGACTACGAGCAGTACTTC. Translating it yields CAWSVGIDYEQYF. The V and J genes are TRBV30 and TRBJ2-7; D remains unclear. V dropped 0 bases and J dropped 3 bases, with 9 bases sitting between them. In germline, CDR1 is GTSNPN, CDR2 SVGIG (reference sequence). This CDR3 is 13 amino acids long.

The genes are TRBV7-2 and TRBJ1-1, with 8 bases that match TRBD1. The germline V gene encodes CDR1 SGHTA and CDR2 FQGNSA. CDR3 length equals 14 residues. The V and J ends lost 5 bases and 5 bases, in that order; junction bases with no gene match: 7. For the CDR3, the DNA is TGTGCCAGCAGCACCGGACAGGGATGGACTGAAGCTTTCTTT. Translating gives CASSTGQGWTEAFF.

In this sample, this clonotype turned up a few times. The rearrangement links TRBV2 to TRBJ2-7; the D gene is possibly TRBD1 (6 bases). Germline loops: CDR1 SNHLY, CDR2 FYNNEI. Trimming stripped 4 bases from V and 0 bases from J, with 13 bases between. This CDR3 has 15 amino acids. The CDR3 sequence is CASSAGVLGSYEQYF. The DNA of the CDR3 is TGTGCCAGCAGTGCAGGGGTTCTGGGCTCCTACGAGCAGTACTTC.

In its sample, this clonotype was seen many times. The J gene is TRBJ2-3, the V gene TRBV7-2, with 7 bases lining up with TRBD2. The ends lost 5 bases at V and 4 bases at J; junction bases unmatched: 9. From germline, CDR1 is SGHTA and CDR2 FQGNSA. The CDR3 consists of 15 residues. The DNA of the CDR3 is TGTGCCAGCAGCACCCGGACTAGTATGGCAGATACGCAGTATTTT. Its translation is CASSTRTSMADTQYF.

The sample holds a few counts of this clonotype. J is TRBJ1-1 and V is TRBV12-3 or TRBV12-4; D unclear. The CDR3 loop spans 15 amino acids. The ends were cut back, 5 bases at V and 0 bases at J, with 13 bases in the middle. The CDR3 sequence: CASSPRTEMNTEAFF. CDR3 in DNA: TGTGCCAGCAGTCCGCGTACAGAAATGAACACTGAAGCTTTCTTT.

V usage is TRBV30 and J usage is TRBJ1-3; no clear D gene. Per germline, CDR1 GTSNPN and CDR2 SVGIG (reference sequence). Trimming pared 5 bases from V and 0 bases from J, leaving 5 bases between. CDR3 length: 12 residues. In DNA form, the CDR3 reads TGTGCCTGGTCTGACTCTGGAAACACCATATATTTT. This codes for CAWSDSGNTIYF.

This clonotype was recorded a few times. The rearrangement uses TRBV2 and TRBJ1-2; TRBD1 might be the D (6 bases). This CDR3 is 15 amino acids long. V was cut by 7 bases and J by 1 base, with 16 bases left in between. Germline values: CDR1 SNHLY, CDR2 FYNNEI. The CDR3 sequence is CASKRGARLNYGYTF. CDR3 coding DNA: TGTGCCAGCAAGAGGGGGGCTCGGCTTAACTATGGCTACACCTTC.

This rearrangement joins TRBV3-1 to TRBJ2-3, with a weak D call TRBD2 (7 bases). CDR3 length equals 17 residues. CDR1 LGHDT and CDR2 YNNKEL come from the germline V gene (reference sequence). V lost 0 bases and J 2 bases, leaving 15 bases between the germline ends. The CDR3 DNA sequence: TGTGCCAGCAGCCAAGATCGTGCGGGGGCCGACACAGATACGCAGTATTTT. Translated, it gives CASSQDRAGADTDTQYF.

This clonotype was seen a handful of times. The genes are TRBV19 and TRBJ2-1; TRBD2 agrees at 8 bases. The trim removed 6 bases at V and 1 base at J, leaving 17 bases unmatched. The CDR3 loop spans 19 amino acids. The germline CDR1 and CDR2 sequences are LNHDA and SQIVND (reference sequence). CDR3 residues: CASSPRPPGRGGSYNEQFF. The CDR3 coding sequence is TGTGCCAGTAGCCCGCGCCCCCCGGGACGGGGGGGTTCCTACAATGAGCAGTTCTTC.